Each of the 28 T cell receptor beta chains below was sequenced from the same sample in a study of blood T cell repertoires in COVID-19. Produced via immunoSEQ multiplex PCR; TCRdb's table is partial and in-frame only. Of under 300,000 clones detected, roughly four fifths appear once; the ten largest clones hold about 3.2%. The specimen sequenced was peripheral blood. Receptors originate from a woman aged 18-35 years with acute or convalescent COVID-19.

V gene TRBV25-1 combines with J gene TRBJ1-3; D gene uncertain. CDR3 length: 11 amino acids. The V gene's germline CDR1 is MGHDK and CDR2 SYGVNS. V was pared by 11 bases and J by 2 bases, with 7 bases between. The CDR3: CASRTGNTIYF. The CDR3 DNA follows: TGTGCCTCGAGGACTGGAAACACCATATATTTT.

The chain employs TRBV19 and TRBJ2-5, with 16 positions matching TRBD2. J gave up 4 bases and V 6 bases, and 11 bases lay outside the gene matches. Germline CDR1 and CDR2: LNHDA and SQIVND (reference sequence). The CDR3 covers 18 residues. The CDR3: CASRAGLAGGLSRETQYF. Written as DNA, the CDR3 is TGTGCCAGTAGAGCGGGACTAGCGGGAGGGCTTTCCCGAGAGACCCAGTACTTC.

Many counts were recorded for this clone. The chain combines TRBV20-1 with TRBJ2-7; 7 bases agree with TRBD2. V lost 3 bases, J lost 0 bases, and 2 bases stayed unmatched. From germline, CDR1 is DFQATT and CDR2 SNEGSKA (reference sequence). This CDR3 is built from 13 residues. The CDR3 here is CSASPGGSYEQYF. The DNA of the CDR3 is TGCAGTGCTAGTCCGGGGGGCTCCTACGAGCAGTACTTC.

This clone was observed a handful of times. V usage is TRBV19 and J usage is TRBJ1-1; D gene unclear. Germline V gene data show CDR1 as LNHDA and CDR2 as SQIVND (reference sequence). Trimming cost V 5 bases and J 0 bases, with 7 bases left between them. The length of the CDR3 is 13 residues. CDR3: CASSPKLNTEAFF. As DNA, the CDR3 is TGTGCCAGTAGTCCAAAATTGAACACTGAAGCTTTCTTT.

V and J are TRBV15 and TRBJ2-2, with D unclear. From germline, CDR1 is LNHNV and CDR2 YYDKDF (reference sequence). The CDR3 is made up of 16 amino acids. The ends were cut back, 1 base at V and 1 base at J, with 10 bases in the middle. The CDR3 reads CATSRGPLMNTGELFF. The CDR3 region has the DNA TGTGCCACCAGCAGAGGCCCACTTATGAACACCGGGGAGCTGTTTTTT.

This clone was counted between two and nine times. V usage is TRBV11-2 and J usage is TRBJ2-7; D is perhaps TRBD1 (6 bases). Trimming left V 5 bases short and J 4 bases short, with 24 bases between. Germline V gene data show CDR1 as SGHAT and CDR2 as FQNNGV. The CDR3 contains 17 residues. The CDR3 coding sequence is TGTGCCAGCAGCGAACAGGGTTACGACAACTTAAATTACGAGCAGTACTTC. This codes for CASSEQGYDNLNYEQYF. Together with reference TRBV11-2 and TRBJ2-7, the CDR3 gives the full variable domain: EAGVAQSPRYKIIEKRQSVAFWCNPISGHATLYWYQQILGQGPKLLIQFQNNGVVDDSQLPKDRFSAERLKGVDSTLKIQPAKLEDSAVYLCASSEQGYDNLNYEQYFGPGTRLTVT.

This chain joins TRBV19 and TRBJ2-7, with D tentatively TRBD2 (6 bases). The V gene lost 7 bases and the J gene lost 1 base, with 14 bases spanning the gap. CDR3 length equals 14 residues. From germline, CDR1 is LNHDA and CDR2 SQIVND (reference sequence). This CDR3 reads CASTSGAGSYEQYF. As DNA, the CDR3 is TGTGCCAGTACCTCGGGTGCGGGATCCTACGAGCAGTACTTC.

V and J are TRBV4-3 and TRBJ1-6; unclear D gene. Germline CDR1 LGHNA, CDR2 YSLEER. The CDR3 is made up of 19 amino acids. V lost 0 bases to trimming and J lost 7 bases, with 22 bases between them. The CDR3 region is CASSQDRSPSELWNSPLHF. The CDR3 DNA follows: TGCGCCAGCAGCCAAGATAGGTCCCCTAGTGAGTTGTGGAATTCACCCCTCCACTTT.

This chain joins TRBV6-2 or TRBV6-3 and TRBJ1-1, with D possibly matching TRBD1 (5 bases). Per germline, CDR1 MNHEY and CDR2 SVGEGT. Trimming stripped 0 bases from V and 1 base from J, with 9 bases between. The CDR3 sequence is 15 residues long. CDR3 DNA sequence: TGTGCCAGCAGTTACTCCAGGGCCCCGAACACTGAAGCTTTCTTT. It codes for CASSYSRAPNTEAFF.

This clone has only a few counts. The gene calls are TRBV2 and TRBJ2-7; D gene unclear. V was pared by 0 bases and J by 5 bases, with 14 bases between. There are 15 residues in the CDR3. Germline assignment: CDR1 SNHLY and CDR2 FYNNEI. CDR3 bases: TGTGCCAGCAGTGAAGCGCTTCAGTTCTTCGACGAGCAGTACTTC. It translates to CASSEALQFFDEQYF.

The rearrangement uses TRBV7-9 and TRBJ2-1; D is unclear. The germline V and J ends were trimmed by 3 bases and 8 bases, with 8 bases remaining between them. The length of the CDR3 is 12 residues. Germline V gene sequence: CDR1 SEHNR, CDR2 FQNEAQ (reference sequence). The CDR3 region is CASSFPSHEQFF. In DNA form, the CDR3 reads TGTGCCAGCAGCTTCCCATCCCATGAGCAGTTCTTC.

This clone has only one observation. The rearrangement joins TRBV3-1 (or the pseudogene TRBV3-2) to TRBJ2-5, with 10 bases that match TRBD2. The germline V gene encodes CDR1 LGHDT and CDR2 YNNKEL (reference sequence). This CDR3 contains 16 residues. Germline trimming cut 6 bases from V and 2 bases from J; bases unmatched to any gene: 9. For the CDR3, the DNA is TGTGCCAGCAGACGTACTAGCGGGGTCCATCAAGAGACCCAGTACTTC. It yields the protein CASRRTSGVHQETQYF.

This rearrangement joins TRBV13 to TRBJ2-7, with TRBD2 matching over 8 bases. This CDR3 region has 13 residues. The junction had 6 bases not matched to a gene; V was cut back by 5 bases and J by 6 bases. CDR1 and CDR2 (germline): PRHDT, FYEKMQ (reference sequence). The chain's CDR3 is CASSTRSGGEQYF. DNA for the CDR3: TGTGCCAGCAGCACCCGAAGCGGGGGCGAGCAGTACTTC.

This sequence joins TRBV19 and TRBJ1-2, with D maybe TRBD1 (6 bases). Germline CDR1 reads LNHDA; CDR2 reads SQIVND (reference sequence). Trimming left V 6 bases short and J 4 bases short, with 21 bases between. The length of the CDR3 is 16 residues. Here the CDR3 reads CASSLPPPQDSYGYTF. DNA for the CDR3: TGTGCCAGTAGCTTACCCCCACCCCAGGACAGCTATGGCTACACCTTC.

The genes are TRBV27 and TRBJ1-2, with TRBD1 matching over 8 bases. CDR1 and CDR2 (germline): MNHEY, SMNVEV (reference sequence). The CDR3 covers 14 residues. With 5 bases clipped from V and 4 bases from J, the junction kept 6 bases outside the gene matches. This CDR3 is CASSPKTGGYGYTF. The CDR3 DNA sequence: TGTGCCAGCAGTCCAAAAACAGGGGGCTATGGCTACACCTTC.

CDR3 amino acids: CASSQGRLANSYEQYF. The CDR3 DNA sequence: TGTGCCAGCAGCCAAGGCAGACTAGCGAACTCCTACGAGCAGTACTTC. This sequence joins TRBV3-1 (or the pseudogene TRBV3-2) and TRBJ2-7; TRBD2 agrees at 8 bases. Germline-derived CDR1 and CDR2 are LGHDT and YNNKEL (reference sequence). CDR3 length: 16 amino acids. V was clipped by 1 base and J by 0 bases; unmatched bases: 5.

The V and J genes are TRBV6-5 and TRBJ2-6; tentative D call: TRBD2 (6 bases). This CDR3 region has 15 residues. From germline, CDR1 is MNHEY and CDR2 SVGAGI. Trimming shortened V by 6 bases and J by 0 bases, and 9 bases separated the two germline ends. Here the CDR3 reads CASRAGGSGANVLTF. The CDR3 DNA reads as TGTGCCAGCAGGGCCGGGGGCTCTGGGGCCAACGTCCTGACTTTC.

The V gene is TRBV9, the J gene TRBJ2-7; a weak D match, TRBD1 (5 bases). Germline lookup yields CDR1 SGDLS and CDR2 YYNGEE. V shed 0 bases and J shed 6 bases, with 16 bases lying between them. CDR3 length equals 15 residues. CDR3 nucleotides: TGTGCCAGCAGCGTAGATTCGGACACACGCTTCGAGCAGTACTTC. It is translated as CASSVDSDTRFEQYF.

The rearrangement joins TRBV7-2 to TRBJ1-1, with D possibly being TRBD1 (6 bases). The CDR3 is 13 residues long. The V gene's germline CDR1 is SGHTA and CDR2 FQGNSA. Trimming removed 6 bases at V and 4 bases at J, with 12 bases between. The CDR3 here is CASRRGGGTEAFF. CDR3 in DNA: TGTGCCAGCAGGCGAGGGGGGGGCACTGAAGCTTTCTTT.

This chain links TRBV19 with TRBJ2-5; D is perhaps TRBD1 (6 bases). The CDR3 length is 13 residues. V was cut by 6 bases and J by 4 bases, with 12 bases left in between. Germline lookup yields CDR1 LNHDA and CDR2 SQIVND (reference sequence). The CDR3 here is CASRGAWGETQYF. The CDR3 nucleotides read TGTGCCAGTAGGGGGGCCTGGGGAGAGACCCAGTACTTC.

The J gene is TRBJ1-1, the V gene TRBV5-1, with 9 bases lining up with TRBD1. The CDR3 sequence is 13 residues long. J lost 8 bases, V lost 3 bases, and 5 bases had no gene match. CDR1 and CDR2 from the germline V gene are SGHRS and YFSETQ. The CDR3 region has the DNA TGCGCCAGCAGCTCGGGGACAGGGAGGGAAGCTTTCTTT. The encoded protein is CASSSGTGREAFF.

This chain uses TRBV19 with TRBJ2-1; TRBD2 matches 10 bases. Germline V gene sequence: CDR1 LNHDA, CDR2 SQIVND (reference sequence). Trimming took 3 bases from V and 3 from J; bases not matched to a gene: 5. This CDR3 comprises 16 residues. The CDR3 here is CASSITSGTIYNEQFF. The CDR3 DNA reads as TGTGCCAGTAGTATCACTAGCGGGACTATCTACAATGAGCAGTTCTTC.

The V gene is TRBV19, the J gene TRBJ2-7; 7 positions agree with TRBD2. CDR3 length: 15 amino acids. The V gene end was trimmed by 2 bases and the J gene end by 3 bases; junction bases not matched to a gene: 7. CDR1 is LNHDA and CDR2 is SQIVND in the germline V gene (reference sequence). The CDR3: CASSIWEGIGYEQYF. CDR3 in DNA: TGTGCCAGTAGTATATGGGAGGGAATCGGCTACGAGCAGTACTTC.

This clone was counted ten times or more. The chain recombines TRBV6-6 with TRBJ1-5; D perhaps matches TRBD1 (6 bases). Germline V lookup: CDR1 MNHNY, CDR2 SVGAGI (reference sequence). The CDR3 extends over 14 amino acids. V dropped 5 bases and J dropped 11 bases, with 19 bases sitting between them. The CDR3 loop is CASSTTGGLGAQHF. In nucleotides, the CDR3 is TGTGCCAGCAGTACGACAGGCGGACTGGGAGCCCAGCATTTT.

V usage is TRBV4-3 and J usage is TRBJ1-6, with 10 bases matching TRBD1. The CDR3 totals 18 residues. V lost 1 base and J lost 6; bases outside the gene matches: 9. Germline V lookup: CDR1 LGHNA, CDR2 YSLEER. The CDR3 loop is CASSQGSGDRGLNSPLHF. In DNA, the CDR3 is TGCGCCAGCAGCCAAGGGTCGGGGGACAGGGGACTTAATTCACCCCTCCACTTT.

There are a few counts of this clone. CDR3 in DNA: TGTGCCGCGGGGCCCACAATCATCGCGGGAGGGCCGAATGAGCAGTTCTTC. Encoded protein: CAAGPTIIAGGPNEQFF. J is TRBJ2-1 and V is TRBV3-1 (or the pseudogene TRBV3-2); TRBD2 matches at 9 bases. With 11 bases clipped from V and 7 bases from J, the junction kept 21 bases outside the gene matches. The CDR3 is 17 residues long. Per germline, CDR1 LGHDT and CDR2 YNNKEL (reference sequence).

This sequence joins TRBV3-1 (or the pseudogene TRBV3-2) and TRBJ1-5; D uncertain. Germline V CDR1 and CDR2: LGHDT, YNNKEL (reference sequence). This CDR3 contains 14 residues. Trimming took 3 bases from V and 0 from J, leaving 6 bases between them. CDR3 residues: CASSQRYSNQPQHF. The CDR3, as DNA: TGTGCCAGCAGCCAGAGGTATAGCAATCAGCCCCAGCATTTT.

The gene calls are TRBV6-6 and TRBJ1-2; 8 bases line up with TRBD1. Germline assignment: CDR1 MNHNY and CDR2 SVGAGI (reference sequence). Losses at the gene ends were 5 bases for V and 9 bases for J; bases not matched to a gene: 8. CDR3 size: 13 residues. CDR3 in DNA: TGTGCCAGCAGTCCCCGAGACAGGGGTAGCTACACCTTC. Translating gives CASSPRDRGSYTF.